Below, 5 T cell receptor beta chains from the same sample are listed, as sequenced in a study of blood T cell repertoires in COVID-19. Clones were sequenced by immunoSEQ multiplex PCR, and TCRdb holds only the in-frame ones, with some missing. This sample carries roughly 500,000 clones, 88% of them seen once, and the ten largest clones take about 1.7%. The sequenced sample was PBMCs or T cells enriched from blood (not recorded which). The receptors come from a woman between 40 and 55 years old who had recovered from COVID-19.

V and J are TRBV6-5 and TRBJ2-7; 7 bases map to TRBD2. Per the germline V gene, CDR1 is MNHEY and CDR2 is SVGAGI. V shed 6 bases and J 4 bases; nucleotides not matched to a gene: 9. CDR3 length: 14 residues. The CDR3 sequence is CASRPGTTGYEQYF. DNA of the CDR3: TGTGCCAGCAGACCCGGGACTACCGGGTACGAGCAGTACTTC.

This chain uses TRBV7-9 with TRBJ1-1; D not resolved. This CDR3 contains 13 residues. Germline loops: CDR1 SEHNR, CDR2 FQNEAQ (reference sequence). V shed 1 base and J shed 5 bases, with 8 bases lying between them. CDR3 region: CASSLGAWTEAFF. For the CDR3, the DNA is TGTGCCAGCAGCTTAGGGGCCTGGACTGAAGCTTTCTTT.

The chain has TRBV7-8 and TRBJ2-2; maybe TRBD1 (5 bases). Germline CDR1 and CDR2: SGHVS and FQNEAQ. V shed 1 base and J shed 3 bases, with 12 bases lying between them. The CDR3 has 16 amino acids. The CDR3: CASSLVWAGYTGELFF. In nucleotides, the CDR3 is TGTGCCAGCAGCTTAGTTTGGGCAGGGTACACCGGGGAGCTGTTTTTT. Combining the CDR3 with reference TRBV7-8 and TRBJ2-2 gives the whole variable domain GAGVSQSPRYKVAKRGQDVALRCDPISGHVSLFWYQQALGQGPEFLTYFQNEAQLDKSGLPSDRFFAERPEGSVSTLKIQRTQQEDSAVYLCASSLVWAGYTGELFFGEGSRLTVL.

This clone appeared once. The chain uses TRBV14 and TRBJ1-1, with D unresolved. The germline V gene encodes CDR1 SGHDN and CDR2 FVKESK. The CDR3 extends over 14 amino acids. Deletions cut 4 bases from V and 1 base from J, with 10 bases between. CDR3 DNA: TGTGCCAGCAGCCGGTCAACAGCGAACACTGAAGCTTTCTTT. Protein sequence: CASSRSTANTEAFF.

The CDR3 loop is CASSAGGASYGYTF. The CDR3 bases are TGTGCCAGCAGTGCAGGAGGGGCCTCCTATGGCTACACCTTC. This chain joins TRBV6-4 and TRBJ1-2; a weak D match, TRBD1 (5 bases). Per germline, CDR1 MRHNA and CDR2 SNTAGT. The CDR3 is 14 amino acids. The ends were cut back, 4 bases at V and 4 bases at J, with 13 bases in the middle.